This is a list of T cell receptor beta chains from one sample in a study of T cells expressing NK-cell markers. Reprocessing the 5' RACE reads, TCRdb reports a single entry for every CDR3 protein and omits DNA. The sample has some 410,000 distinct CDR3 sequences; the top ten hold approximately 6.8%. The material sequenced was blood T cells: a sorted CD56 or NKG2C T cell subset, CD4+ or CD8+ T cells, or bulk PBMC T cells (not recorded which). These receptors all stem from a woman between 18 and 75 years old in good health. Both conserved end residues are part of each CDR3.

j_call v_call cdr3_aa
TRBJ1-1 TRBV7-8 CASSFGQGFSEAFF
TRBJ1-6 TRBV7-8 CASSFISSYNSPLHF
TRBJ2-2 TRBV29-1 CSVRTGDGELFF
TRBJ2-4 TRBV7-2 CASSLAASGRRNIQYF
TRBJ2-2 TRBV24-1 CATSDPGRVTGELFF
TRBJ2-5 TRBV24-1 CATSDFPPRVRETQYF
TRBJ1-6 TRBV18 CASSPGQGGYNSPLHF
TRBJ1-5 TRBV12-3/TRBV12-4 CASSLGPSNQPQHF
TRBJ2-1 TRBV20-1 CSARKGGLSSYNEQFF
TRBJ2-3 TRBV20-1 CSAHKGPDTQYF
TRBJ2-6 TRBV4-3 CASSHHRQVSSGANVLTF
TRBJ2-2 TRBV18 CASSPPSLGTGELFF
TRBJ2-7 TRBV10-3 CAISELSEQYF
TRBJ2-5 TRBV9 CASSAGQAIQETQYF
TRBJ2-1 TRBV6-2/TRBV6-3 CASSYPGPEFF
TRBJ1-2 TRBV6-1 CASSRAFWVGGYTF
TRBJ1-1 TRBV19 CASIGRPNTEAFF
TRBJ1-2 TRBV3-1 CASSQGGTYGYTF
TRBJ1-5 TRBV19 CASSTSGVRWGNQPQHF
TRBJ1-4 TRBV4-2 CASSQDLWEKLFF
TRBJ2-3 TRBV5-1 CASSVLYSGRAGTDTQYF
TRBJ1-1 TRBV5-1 CASSPPRGTEAFF
TRBJ2-2 TRBV15 CATSRDRDTNTGELFF
TRBJ2-1 TRBV6-1 CASRFSGRSSYNEQFF
TRBJ2-6 TRBV9 CASSVVSASSGANVLTF
TRBJ1-2 TRBV12-3/TRBV12-4 CASSWSGQGPGYTF
TRBJ2-7 TRBV5-6 CASSLGSSGVPEQYF
TRBJ2-3 TRBV5-4 CASTMSAAGLDTDTQYF
TRBJ2-1 TRBV12-3/TRBV12-4 CASRDEAGAGNEQFF
TRBJ2-2 TRBV11-2 CASSLDQGRNTGELFF
TRBJ2-7 TRBV12-3/TRBV12-4 CASSETGGPPYEQYF
TRBJ2-1 TRBV12-3/TRBV12-4 CASSLIRAYNEQFF
TRBJ2-7 TRBV20-1 CSARDLRPGHLYEQYF
TRBJ2-3 TRBV12-3/TRBV12-4 CASSFTIGTSGRAGDTQYF
TRBJ2-7 TRBV7-9 CASSLVFVREAIFEQYF
TRBJ2-6 TRBV12-3/TRBV12-4 CASDGVSGANVLTF
TRBJ2-7 TRBV9 CASSVDPLYEQYF
TRBJ2-1 TRBV6-1 CASSVGGPPAPRGSRQFF
TRBJ2-5 TRBV9 CASSEVGGAGTQYF
TRBJ1-5 TRBV2 CASRGVPGGNQPQHF
TRBJ2-7 TRBV7-8 CASSLGLAEYYEQYF
TRBJ2-2 TRBV12-3/TRBV12-4 CASSPQRGSVAGELFF
TRBJ2-1 TRBV9 CASSVGGGESSYNEQFF
TRBJ2-2 TRBV7-2 CASSLGGPENTGELFF
TRBJ2-4 TRBV12-3/TRBV12-4 CASSITGGSNIQYF
TRBJ2-3 TRBV5-1 CASSSDRGQGDTQYF
TRBJ2-2 TRBV11-2 CASSTGTSIVINPGELFF
TRBJ2-3 TRBV7-2 CASSLTRQAALLRDTQYF
TRBJ1-1 TRBV18 CASCGTANTEAFF
TRBJ2-3 TRBV25-1 CASSEPGDTQYF
TRBJ2-7 TRBV6-5 CASSSPLEGYEQYF
TRBJ2-1 TRBV12-3/TRBV12-4 CASSGALAGANEQFF
TRBJ2-2 TRBV9 CASSTPLNEVTRELFF
TRBJ1-2 TRBV10-3 CAIRQGSGYTF
TRBJ2-2 TRBV12-3/TRBV12-4 CASRPGLPGGELFF
TRBJ2-7 TRBV29-1 CSVELAGHSSYEQYF
TRBJ2-1 TRBV3-1 CASSQDGGLGYNEQFF
TRBJ2-5 TRBV7-9 CASSHTSSQETQYF
TRBJ2-3 TRBV6-1 CASSPGLARDTQYF
TRBJ2-1 TRBV20-1 CSPYTTSGGSYNEQFF